These T cell receptor beta chains were read from a single sample in a study of blood T cell repertoires in COVID-19. Sequencing was performed with immunoSEQ multiplex PCR; in TCRdb, only in-frame clones are kept and a portion is missing. This table holds about 110,000 clones, over 60% found once. Source material: peripheral blood. Receptors were obtained from a human donor in a cohort sampled during active or convalescent COVID-19. Each CDR3 is given with its conserved first and last residue. The D gene is left open where the match is weak. Size is omitted from some rows. Given values are once, few, many or a class for expanded clones.

cdr3_aa: CAISDLGDNQPQHF
cdr3_nt: TGTGCCATCAGTGACCTCGGGGACAATCAGCCCCAGCATTTT
clone_size: once
v_call: TRBV10-3
d_call: .
j_call: TRBJ1-5

cdr3_aa: CASSYSTGLRGGYTF
cdr3_nt: TGTGCCAGCAGTTACTCGACAGGGCTCCGAGGTGGCTACACCTTC
clone_size: once
v_call: TRBV6-2/TRBV6-3
d_call: TRBD1
j_call: TRBJ1-2

cdr3_aa: CASSLRRSGNTIYF
cdr3_nt: TGTGCCAGCAGCTTGCGGCGCTCCGGAAACACCATATATTTT
clone_size: .
v_call: TRBV7-2
d_call: .
j_call: TRBJ1-3

cdr3_aa: CASKASGTGNTIYF
cdr3_nt: TGTGCCAGTAAGGCGTCAGGGACTGGAAACACCATATATTTT
clone_size: .
v_call: TRBV19
d_call: .
j_call: TRBJ1-3

cdr3_aa: CASSLRGINTIYF
cdr3_nt: TGTGCCAGCAGTTTAAGGGGAATCAACACCATATATTTT
clone_size: few
v_call: TRBV12-3/TRBV12-4
d_call: .
j_call: TRBJ1-3

cdr3_aa: CASSRRRNEGDTQYF
cdr3_nt: TGTGCCAGCAGCCGAAGGCGGAATGAGGGAGATACGCAGTATTTT
clone_size: .
v_call: TRBV4-2
d_call: .
j_call: TRBJ2-3

cdr3_aa: CASSYWLDRVDGYTF
cdr3_nt: TGTGCCAGCAGTTACTGGTTGGACAGGGTTGATGGCTACACCTTC
clone_size: .
v_call: TRBV6-6
d_call: TRBD1
j_call: TRBJ1-2

cdr3_aa: CSVLQGSREDF
cdr3_nt: TGCAGCGTTCTACAGGGAAGCAGAGAGGACTTC
clone_size: .
v_call: TRBV29-1
d_call: .
j_call: TRBJ2-7

cdr3_aa: CASSVVPAGNEQFF
cdr3_nt: TGTGCCAGCAGCGTAGTGCCAGCGGGGAATGAGCAGTTCTTC
clone_size: .
v_call: TRBV9
d_call: TRBD2
j_call: TRBJ2-1

cdr3_aa: CASSSGTNQPQHF
cdr3_nt: TGTGCCAGCAGCTCCGGGACAAACCAGCCCCAGCATTTT
clone_size: .
v_call: TRBV7-2
d_call: .
j_call: TRBJ1-5

cdr3_aa: CASRAGGHSYEQYF
cdr3_nt: TGTGCCAGCCGAGCGGGAGGCCACTCCTACGAGCAGTACTTC
clone_size: .
v_call: TRBV14
d_call: TRBD2
j_call: TRBJ2-7

cdr3_aa: CATSDPGQGAYEQYF
cdr3_nt: TGTGCCACCAGTGACCCGGGACAGGGTGCGTACGAGCAGTACTTC
clone_size: .
v_call: TRBV24-1
d_call: TRBD1
j_call: TRBJ2-7

cdr3_aa: CASSRRERSYEQYF
cdr3_nt: TGTGCCAGTAGTAGGCGGGAGAGGTCCTACGAGCAGTACTTC
clone_size: .
v_call: TRBV19
d_call: TRBD2
j_call: TRBJ2-7

cdr3_aa: CASSAGGTYTEAFF
cdr3_nt: TGTGCCAGCAGTGCGGGGGGGACCTACACTGAAGCTTTCTTT
clone_size: .
v_call: TRBV2
d_call: .
j_call: TRBJ1-1

cdr3_aa: CASSLWGLGNYGYTF
cdr3_nt: TGTGCCAGCAGCTTGTGGGGGCTCGGTAACTATGGCTACACCTTC
clone_size: few
v_call: TRBV5-4
d_call: .
j_call: TRBJ1-2

cdr3_aa: CASSRYVGQGPETQYF
cdr3_nt: TGCGCCAGCAGCCGCTACGTGGGACAGGGGCCAGAGACCCAGTACTTC
clone_size: .
v_call: TRBV4-1
d_call: TRBD1
j_call: TRBJ2-5

cdr3_aa: CASSFRQGQIPYF
cdr3_nt: TGTGCCAGCAGTTTCCGACAGGGACAGATTCCGTACTTC
clone_size: .
v_call: TRBV12-3/TRBV12-4
d_call: TRBD1
j_call: TRBJ2-7

cdr3_aa: CASSPTGSKAGQPQHF
cdr3_nt: TGTGCCAGCAGTCCGACAGGGTCAAAAGCTGGTCAGCCCCAGCATTTT
clone_size: .
v_call: TRBV2
d_call: TRBD1
j_call: TRBJ1-5

cdr3_aa: CASNLQGTGELFF
cdr3_nt: TGCGCCAGCAACCTACAGGGCACCGGGGAGCTGTTTTTT
clone_size: .
v_call: TRBV5-1
d_call: .
j_call: TRBJ2-2

cdr3_aa: CASSLDRGQPQHF
cdr3_nt: TGTGCCAGCAGCTTGGATAGGGGGCAGCCCCAGCATTTT
clone_size: few
v_call: TRBV5-4
d_call: .
j_call: TRBJ1-5

cdr3_aa: CASSPAGGTLEQYF
cdr3_nt: TGTGCCAGCAGCCCGGCAGGGGGAACTTTGGAGCAGTACTTC
clone_size: .
v_call: TRBV28
d_call: TRBD1
j_call: TRBJ2-7

cdr3_aa: CASSRTDYSYNSPLHF
cdr3_nt: TGCGCCAGCAGCAGGACAGATTACTCCTATAATTCACCCCTCCACTTT
clone_size: .
v_call: TRBV5-1
d_call: .
j_call: TRBJ1-6

cdr3_aa: CASSVAFSAQGSTDTQYF
cdr3_nt: TGTGCCAGCAGCGTAGCTTTCAGTGCGCAGGGGAGCACAGATACGCAGTATTTT
clone_size: few
v_call: TRBV9
d_call: .
j_call: TRBJ2-3

cdr3_aa: CASSSPWTGESPLHF
cdr3_nt: TGTGCCAGCAGCTCGCCATGGACAGGGGAGTCACCCCTCCACTTT
clone_size: few
v_call: TRBV7-9
d_call: TRBD1
j_call: TRBJ1-6

cdr3_aa: CASSPWLDREDWDTQYF
cdr3_nt: TGTGCCAGCTCACCATGGCTGGACAGGGAAGATTGGGATACGCAGTATTTT
clone_size: .
v_call: TRBV18
d_call: TRBD1
j_call: TRBJ2-3

cdr3_aa: CASSLVRGGRTGNEQFF
cdr3_nt: TGCGCCAGCAGCTTGGTACGCGGGGGACGCACGGGGAATGAGCAGTTCTTC
clone_size: .
v_call: TRBV5-1
d_call: TRBD2
j_call: TRBJ2-1

cdr3_aa: CASSLQGVNTGELFF
cdr3_nt: TGTGCCAGCAGCTTACAGGGTGTGAACACCGGGGAGCTGTTTTTT
clone_size: .
v_call: TRBV7-9
d_call: .
j_call: TRBJ2-2

cdr3_aa: CSASDLRTSTDTQYF
cdr3_nt: TGCAGTGCTAGTGACCTTAGGACTAGCACAGATACGCAGTATTTT
clone_size: once
v_call: TRBV20-1
d_call: .
j_call: TRBJ2-3

cdr3_aa: CASSPLGTSSIWSYEQYF
cdr3_nt: TGTGCCAGCAGCCCACTGGGGACTAGCAGCATTTGGTCCTACGAGCAGTACTTC
clone_size: .
v_call: TRBV5-8
d_call: TRBD2
j_call: TRBJ2-7

cdr3_aa: CASSRRDNYGYTF
cdr3_nt: TGTGCCAGTAGCCGGCGGGACAACTATGGCTACACCTTC
clone_size: once
v_call: TRBV19
d_call: .
j_call: TRBJ1-2

cdr3_aa: CASSEVGPRSPLHF
cdr3_nt: TGTGCCAGCAGTGAAGTGGGGCCGCGTTCACCCCTCCACTTT
clone_size: .
v_call: TRBV2
d_call: .
j_call: TRBJ1-6

cdr3_aa: CASSNSLLAKNIQYF
cdr3_nt: TGTGCCAGCAGCAACAGTCTCTTGGCCAAAAACATTCAGTACTTC
clone_size: .
v_call: TRBV7-2
d_call: .
j_call: TRBJ2-4

cdr3_aa: CASSLVLGWGGEQFF
cdr3_nt: TGCGCCAGCAGCTTGGTACTCGGGTGGGGAGGTGAGCAGTTCTTC
clone_size: .
v_call: TRBV5-1
d_call: .
j_call: TRBJ2-1

cdr3_aa: CASSEDRVNTEAFF
cdr3_nt: TGTGCCAGCAGTGAGGACAGGGTGAACACTGAAGCTTTCTTT
clone_size: few
v_call: TRBV6-1
d_call: TRBD1
j_call: TRBJ1-1

cdr3_aa: CASKTGVQPQHF
cdr3_nt: TGTGCCAGCAAGACAGGGGTTCAGCCCCAGCATTTT
clone_size: .
v_call: TRBV6-5
d_call: TRBD1
j_call: TRBJ1-5

cdr3_aa: CASSYDVSGTYNEQFF
cdr3_nt: TGTGCCAGCAGTTACGATGTTAGCGGGACCTACAATGAGCAGTTCTTC
clone_size: .
v_call: TRBV6-5
d_call: TRBD2
j_call: TRBJ2-1

cdr3_aa: CASSLRTWDRVGEQYF
cdr3_nt: TGTGCCAGCAGTTTACGGACCTGGGACAGGGTGGGCGAGCAGTACTTC
clone_size: .
v_call: TRBV28
d_call: TRBD1
j_call: TRBJ2-7

cdr3_aa: CASSQFTSGRNEQFF
cdr3_nt: TGTGCCAGCAGCCAATTCACTAGCGGGAGAAATGAGCAGTTCTTC
clone_size: .
v_call: TRBV3-1/TRBV3-2
d_call: TRBD2
j_call: TRBJ2-1

cdr3_aa: CASSLGLWAYEQYF
cdr3_nt: TGTGCCAGCAGTTTGGGGCTTTGGGCCTACGAGCAGTACTTC
clone_size: .
v_call: TRBV6-5
d_call: .
j_call: TRBJ2-7

cdr3_aa: CASSPRGGEQYF
cdr3_nt: TGTGCCAGCAGCCCCCGCGGTGGCGAGCAGTACTTC
clone_size: .
v_call: TRBV21-1
d_call: .
j_call: TRBJ2-7

cdr3_aa: CASRYYRRGNTEAFF
cdr3_nt: TGTGCCAGCAGATACTACAGGAGGGGGAACACTGAAGCTTTCTTT
clone_size: .
v_call: TRBV6-2/TRBV6-3
d_call: .
j_call: TRBJ1-1

cdr3_aa: CASSGPGGGSEKLFF
cdr3_nt: TGTGCCAGCAGCGGCCCGGGTGGAGGGAGTGAAAAACTGTTTTTT
clone_size: few
v_call: TRBV6-5
d_call: .
j_call: TRBJ1-4

cdr3_aa: CASPGGRANTEAFF
cdr3_nt: TGTGCCTCGCCGGGGGGGCGCGCGAACACTGAAGCTTTCTTT
clone_size: .
v_call: TRBV6-4
d_call: .
j_call: TRBJ1-1

cdr3_aa: CASSPSGISASPLHF
cdr3_nt: TGTGCCAGCAGCCCCTCCGGAATTAGCGCTTCACCCCTCCACTTT
clone_size: once
v_call: TRBV7-9
d_call: .
j_call: TRBJ1-6

cdr3_aa: CASSLVGVNTGELFF
cdr3_nt: TGTGCCAGCAGCTTAGTGGGAGTGAACACCGGGGAGCTGTTTTTT
clone_size: few
v_call: TRBV7-9
d_call: .
j_call: TRBJ2-2

cdr3_aa: CAWSAQILTVYTF
cdr3_nt: TGTGCCTGGAGTGCACAAATACTGACTGTCTACACCTTC
clone_size: .
v_call: TRBV30
d_call: .
j_call: TRBJ1-2

cdr3_aa: CASSPAGLAGDTQYF
cdr3_nt: TGTGCCAGCAGCCCAGCGGGTCTAGCTGGAGATACGCAGTATTTT
clone_size: .
v_call: TRBV7-9
d_call: .
j_call: TRBJ2-3

cdr3_aa: CASSPPGVAGRETQYF
cdr3_nt: TGTGCCAGCAGCCCTCCCGGTGTAGCGGGGAGGGAGACCCAGTACTTC
clone_size: .
v_call: TRBV11-2
d_call: TRBD2
j_call: TRBJ2-5

cdr3_aa: CASSLTPSGRANEQFF
cdr3_nt: TGTGCCAGCAGCTTAACCCCTAGCGGGAGGGCCAATGAGCAGTTCTTC
clone_size: once
v_call: TRBV7-3
d_call: TRBD2
j_call: TRBJ2-1

cdr3_aa: CASSLGTLGGLADTQYF
cdr3_nt: TGTGCCAGCAGCTTAGGGACTCTAGGAGGACTTGCAGATACGCAGTATTTT
clone_size: .
v_call: TRBV11-3
d_call: .
j_call: TRBJ2-3

cdr3_aa: CASSAGRGGTEAFF
cdr3_nt: TGTGCCAGCAGCGCCGGCCGAGGGGGCACTGAAGCTTTCTTT
clone_size: few
v_call: TRBV9
d_call: .
j_call: TRBJ1-1